This T cell receptor (beta chain) comes out of a study of blood T cells in healthy people across ages. Study results and caveats: Per-million-T-cell TCR beta diversity fell roughly linearly with age.

This clonotype turned up a few times. What it recognizes is unknown. The use of a sample-barcoded 5' primer and a J-beta primer mix characterized a second PCR of roughly 6 to 11 cycles. From the 5' RACE reads, TCRdb called clonotypes with MiXCR, one entry per CDR3 protein. The table shows some 750,000 distinct CDR3 sequences, with 22% occurring only once. The germline V and J ends were trimmed by 0 bases and 11 bases, with 17 bases remaining between them. CDR1 SGDLS and CDR2 YYNGEE come from the germline V gene. This CDR3 spans 14 amino acids. This clonotype was sampled from a man aged 70-80 years in good health. Sequences were obtained from blood. This sequence joins TRBV9 and TRBJ2-5; D possibly corresponds to TRBD2 (5 bases). CDR3 region: CASSVAGFSYGQYF. CDR3 DNA sequence: TGTGCCAGCAGCGTAGCGGGGTTCTCCTACGGGCAGTACTTC.